The clone carrying this T cell receptor (beta chain) was counted a few times. Its antigen is undetermined. The PCR was carried out with 60 Vbeta primers and 13 Jbeta primers. TCRdb's copy holds only in-frame clones and misses some; the assay was immunoSEQ multiplex PCR. The data contain some 95,000 clones, over 75% of them singletons. The sample originates from a study of cytomegalovirus exposure and HLA in healthy donors. Study findings and constraints: TRBV6-2, TRBV6-3 and other indistinguishable V segments were excluded.

Germline V gene sequence: CDR1 KGHSH, CDR2 LQKENI. The CDR3 extends over 14 amino acids. V lost 1 base to trimming and J lost 5 bases; unmatched junction nucleotides: 1. The TCR sequence derives from a man between 25 and 39 years old in good health and CMV-seronegative. Material for sequencing was PBMCs. The chain employs TRBV18 and TRBJ2-2; TRBD1 matches 7 bases. The CDR3 here is CASSPLQGTGELFF. CDR3 sequence (DNA): TGTGCCAGCTCACCACTACAGGGGACCGGGGAGCTGTTTTTT.